The rows below give T cell receptor beta chains drawn from one sample of a study of blood T cell repertoires in COVID-19. TCRdb's table, derived via immunoSEQ multiplex PCR, lists solely in-frame clones and lacks some. Here the sample spans 110,000 to 150,000 clones, approximately 80% being singletons. The sequenced sample was peripheral blood. Receptors originate from an elderly woman in a cohort sampled during active or convalescent COVID-19. The CDR3 runs from the conserved cysteine through the conserved F or W. D genes are given only for firm matches. Some rows have no size entry. The others give once, few or many, or a class for an expanded clone.

v_gene,abundance,j_gene,d_gene,CDR3aa,CDR3nt
TRBV5-1,-,TRBJ2-7,-,CASSGTGTPYEQYF,TGCGCCAGCAGCGGTACCGGGACACCTTACGAGCAGTACTTC
TRBV4-1,-,TRBJ2-1,TRBD2,CASSHTTGTSGYNEQFF,TGCGCCAGCAGCCACACAACCGGGACTAGCGGCTACAATGAGCAGTTCTTC
TRBV24-1,few,TRBJ1-1,-,CATSDQDRTADTEAFF,TGTGCCACCAGTGACCAAGACAGGACGGCGGACACTGAAGCTTTCTTT
TRBV4-2,once,TRBJ2-3,-,CASSPNGAGGPDTQYF,TGTGCCAGCAGCCCCAACGGCGCCGGGGGACCAGATACGCAGTATTTT
TRBV9,-,TRBJ1-2,-,CASSAAPAADYGYTF,TGTGCCAGCAGCGCAGCACCTGCGGCGGACTATGGCTACACCTTC
TRBV2,few,TRBJ1-1,TRBD1,CASRGDRGLWLAFF,TGTGCCAGCAGAGGGGACAGGGGGCTATGGTTAGCTTTCTTT
TRBV6-5,-,TRBJ1-5,TRBD1,CASSKPTGANQPQHF,TGTGCCAGCAGTAAACCGACAGGGGCCAATCAGCCCCAGCATTTT
TRBV30,-,TRBJ1-2,-,CAWSGQGTRYGYTF,TGTGCCTGGAGTGGCCAAGGGACTCGCTATGGCTACACCTTC
TRBV29-1,-,TRBJ1-1,TRBD1,CSVVPARTGKEAFF,TGCAGCGTTGTCCCCGCCCGGACAGGGAAAGAGGCTTTCTTT
TRBV6-5,-,TRBJ2-5,-,CASSQGKETQYF,TGTGCCAGCAGTCAGGGTAAAGAGACCCAGTACTTC
TRBV19,-,TRBJ1-5,-,CASTGATGLGNQPQHF,TGTGCCAGTACAGGGGCCACAGGGTTAGGCAATCAGCCCCAGCATTTT
TRBV3-1/TRBV3-2,-,TRBJ2-5,-,CASSQRGARQTQYF,TGTGCCAGCAGCCAAAGGGGCGCTCGTCAGACCCAGTACTTC
TRBV19,-,TRBJ2-2,-,CASSRGKSNTGELFF,TGTGCCAGTAGTCGGGGGAAATCGAACACCGGGGAGCTGTTTTTT
TRBV30,-,TRBJ2-7,TRBD1,CAWSGTGLNEQYF,TGTGCCTGGAGTGGGACAGGGTTGAACGAGCAGTACTTC
TRBV18,-,TRBJ1-6,-,CASTDMSSYNSPLHF,TGTGCCAGCACCGACATGAGCTCCTATAATTCACCCCTCCACTTT
TRBV7-9,-,TRBJ1-4,TRBD1,CASSLQTGREKLFF,TGTGCCAGCAGCTTACAGACAGGGCGTGAAAAACTGTTTTTT
TRBV6-6,-,TRBJ2-1,TRBD2,CASSNPGTSYNEQFF,TGTGCCAGCAGTAACCCCGGGACTAGCTACAATGAGCAGTTCTTC
TRBV6-5,-,TRBJ2-7,-,CASSWQDSSYEQYF,TGTGCCAGCAGTTGGCAGGACAGCTCCTACGAGCAGTACTTC
TRBV7-9,-,TRBJ2-2,-,CASSQTRNTGELFF,TGTGCCAGCAGCCAAACAAGGAACACCGGGGAGCTGTTTTTT
TRBV7-2,-,TRBJ2-2,TRBD1,CASSVTDRGRAGELFF,TGTGCCAGCAGCGTCACGGACAGGGGGCGGGCCGGGGAGCTGTTTTTT
TRBV29-1,-,TRBJ2-5,-,CSVNRVGETQYF,TGCAGCGTTAACAGGGTTGGTGAGACCCAGTACTTC
TRBV19,-,TRBJ1-2,-,CASREQGNYGYTF,TGTGCCAGTAGGGAACAGGGCAACTATGGCTACACCTTC
TRBV3-1/TRBV3-2,-,TRBJ2-4,-,CASTSITTGSVKNIQYF,TGTGCCAGCACCTCCATCACGACGGGGTCTGTCAAAAACATTCAGTACTTC
TRBV5-6,-,TRBJ2-1,TRBD1,CASSLRDSISYNEQFF,TGTGCCAGCAGCTTGAGGGACAGCATCTCCTACAATGAGCAGTTCTTC
TRBV18,-,TRBJ2-2,-,CASSPVVGELFF,TGTGCCAGCTCACCTGTCGTAGGGGAGCTGTTTTTT
TRBV24-1,-,TRBJ1-1,-,CATSGRATTEAFF,TGTGCCACCAGTGGCAGGGCGACCACTGAAGCTTTCTTT
TRBV7-8,-,TRBJ2-7,TRBD1,CASSSGQGTYEQYF,TGTGCCAGCAGCTCGGGACAGGGAACCTACGAGCAGTACTTC
TRBV30,-,TRBJ1-3,-,CAWRQGNSGNTIYF,TGTGCCTGGAGACAGGGAAACTCTGGAAACACCATATATTTT
TRBV7-9,-,TRBJ1-2,-,CASSLSHSYGYTF,TGTGCCAGCAGCTTGTCGCACAGCTATGGCTACACCTTC
TRBV3-1/TRBV3-2,few,TRBJ1-2,-,CASSDLGHIGGYTF,TGTGCCAGCAGTGACCTTGGGCATATAGGTGGCTACACCTTC
TRBV12-3/TRBV12-4,-,TRBJ1-6,-,CASSWGGRSPLHF,TGTGCCAGCAGTTGGGGGGGGCGTTCACCCCTCCACTTT
TRBV10-3,-,TRBJ1-4,TRBD1,CAIRQGVGVNEKLFF,TGTGCCATCAGACAGGGGGTAGGGGTGAATGAAAAACTGTTTTTT
TRBV5-1,-,TRBJ1-2,-,CASSLGVANYGYTF,TGCGCCAGCAGCTTAGGAGTAGCTAACTATGGCTACACCTTC
TRBV3-1/TRBV3-2,-,TRBJ2-7,-,CASSPGHRVEQYF,TGTGCCAGCAGCCCAGGACACAGGGTAGAACAGTACTTC
TRBV19,-,TRBJ1-5,-,CASSDKSNQPQHF,TGTGCCAGTAGCGACAAGAGCAATCAGCCCCAGCATTTT
TRBV4-1,-,TRBJ1-3,-,CASSLTLGQGNSGNTIYF,TGCGCCAGCAGCCTCACCCTGGGCCAGGGGAACTCTGGAAACACCATATATTTT
TRBV6-5,-,TRBJ2-2,TRBD2,CASSSLGTSRTGELFF,TGTGCCAGCAGTTCCCTCGGGACTAGCCGCACCGGGGAGCTGTTTTTT
TRBV6-1,once,TRBJ2-7,TRBD2,CASSEAFTLAGRGEQYF,TGTGCCAGCAGTGAAGCCTTTACGTTAGCGGGGAGAGGAGAGCAGTACTTC
TRBV6-1,-,TRBJ2-7,-,CASTEFGEQYF,TGTGCCAGCACTGAATTCGGCGAGCAGTACTTC
TRBV5-4,-,TRBJ2-3,-,CASSFGGGSEADTQYF,TGTGCCAGCAGCTTTGGCGGGGGCTCAGAGGCAGATACGCAGTATTTT
TRBV5-8,-,TRBJ1-1,-,CASSLVSVLRTEAFF,TGTGCCAGCAGCTTGGTGTCGGTTTTGCGCACTGAAGCTTTCTTT
TRBV4-2,-,TRBJ2-7,TRBD2,CASSLGTSGTYEQYF,TGTGCCAGCAGCCTGGGGACTAGCGGTACCTACGAGCAGTACTTC
TRBV6-5,-,TRBJ1-2,-,CASIGFTENSYGYTF,TGTGCCAGCATCGGTTTTACAGAAAACTCATATGGCTACACCTTC
TRBV6-6,-,TRBJ1-5,-,CASNLWGGNQPQHF,TGTGCCAGCAACCTATGGGGGGGCAATCAGCCCCAGCATTTT
TRBV5-4,-,TRBJ2-2,TRBD2,CASSLGSGGNTGELFF,TGTGCCAGCAGCTTGGGAAGCGGGGGGAACACCGGGGAGCTGTTTTTT
TRBV11-2,-,TRBJ2-5,TRBD2,CASSLGRLAGYTQETQYF,TGTGCCAGCAGCTTAGGCCGACTAGCGGGGTATACTCAAGAGACCCAGTACTTC
TRBV18,-,TRBJ1-4,TRBD1,CASSPRTDRGTNEKLFF,TGTGCCAGCTCACCACGGACAGACAGGGGAACTAATGAAAAACTGTTTTTT
TRBV15,-,TRBJ2-5,TRBD2,CATSAGVETQYF,TGTGCCACCAGCGCGGGGGTGGAGACCCAGTACTTC
TRBV27,-,TRBJ1-5,-,CASRLGGSRNQPQHF,TGTGCCAGCAGGCTCGGGGGGTCGCGCAATCAGCCCCAGCATTTT
TRBV3-1/TRBV3-2,-,TRBJ1-1,-,CASSPATSKNTEAFF,TGTGCCAGCAGCCCGGCGACAAGTAAGAACACTGAAGCTTTCTTT
TRBV6-6,-,TRBJ2-6,-,CASSLRGAGANVLTF,TGTGCCAGCAGTCTCAGGGGAGCTGGGGCCAACGTCCTGACTTTC